The subject of this entry is one T cell receptor (beta chain). What it recognizes is unknown. The authors ran a second PCR of about 6 to 11 cycles using a sample-barcoded 5' primer and a J-beta primer mix. TCRdb re-analysed the 5' RACE reads in MiXCR, keeping a single row per CDR3 protein. The sample contains around 900,000 distinct CDR3 sequences, about 51% of which appear only once. This sample is drawn from a study of blood T cells in healthy people across ages. CDR1 is DFQATT, CDR2 SNEGSKA, per germline (reference sequence). This CDR3 spans 18 amino acids. Notes on the study in general: CMV infection status of these donors was not known. PBMCs left unsorted prevented a conclusive naive versus antigen-experienced comparison.

The sequence was obtained from a woman in her sixties or seventies in good health. This chain joins TRBV20-1 and TRBJ2-7, with TRBD2 matching 13 bases. Matching the DNA end better, TRBJ2-5 makes the J call doubtful. Sequencing input: blood. The DNA for the CDR3 is TGCAGTGCTAGTAAACTAGCGGGAGGGCCTCGGAGCCAAGAGACCCAGTACTTC. Its translation is CSASKLAGGPRSQETQYF.